The 11 T cell receptor beta chains in this list originate from one sample, sequenced in a study of T cells in Graves' hyperthyroidism and ophthalmopathy. Amplified TCR beta CDR3 regions derived from RNA transcripts. HTBI primers were the set used in a first-round RT-PCR of the TCR CDR3. TCRdb used MiXCR to reprocess the multiplex PCR reads, holding one entry per CDR3 protein. The sample records about 480,000 distinct CDR3 sequences, approximately 14% being singletons. Sequenced material: blood. These receptor sequences come from a woman younger than 35 with Graves' hyperthyroidism.

The sample holds many counts of this clonotype. The chain joins TRBV12-3 or TRBV12-4 to TRBJ1-2; D unclear. This CDR3 is built from 11 residues. Trimming pared 7 bases from V and 8 bases from J, leaving 11 bases between. In DNA form, the CDR3 reads TGTGCCAGCATGGGAGTGGGCGGCTACACCTTC. It encodes CASMGVGGYTF.

This clonotype was observed at least ten times. The chain employs TRBV11-2 and TRBJ2-5; the match to TRBD2 covers 7 bases. Germline CDR1 is SGHAT and CDR2 is FQNNGV. The CDR3 runs 15 residues. After removal of 3 bases from V and 4 bases from J, the junction contained 8 bases not matched to a gene. The CDR3 coding sequence is TGTGCCAGCAGCTTCCAGACTAGCCCCCGAGAGACCCAGTACTTC. Its translation is CASSFQTSPRETQYF.

The rearrangement uses TRBV4-1 and TRBJ2-7, with D possibly matching TRBD1 (5 bases). This CDR3 spans 15 amino acids. The ends were cut back, 1 base at V and 6 bases at J, with 16 bases in the middle. CDR1 is MGHRA and CDR2 is YSYEKL in the germline V gene. The CDR3 spells CASSQVGRAKAEQYV. The CDR3 DNA reads TGCGCCAGCAGCCAAGTCGGCAGGGCGAAGGCCGAGCAGTACGTC.

This clonotype was counted at least ten times. This chain joins TRBV5-1 and TRBJ1-6; TRBD1 agrees at 7 bases. After removal of 6 bases from V and 5 bases from J, the junction contained 5 bases not matched to a gene. The CDR3 has 14 residues. CDR1 is SGHRS, CDR2 YFSETQ, per germline. The chain's CDR3 is CASKKGTDNSPLHF. As DNA, the CDR3 is TGCGCCAGCAAAAAAGGGACAGATAATTCACCCCTCCACTTT.

This clonotype was detected a few times. The J gene is TRBJ1-5, the V gene TRBV20-1, with 8 bases identical to TRBD1. With 1 base clipped from V and 4 bases from J, the junction kept 3 bases outside the gene matches. The germline CDR1 and CDR2 sequences are DFQATT and SNEGSKA (reference sequence). The CDR3 sequence is 14 residues long. The CDR3 DNA reads as TGCAGTGCTAGAGGACAGGGGACAAATCAGCCCCAGCATTTT. It translates to CSARGQGTNQPQHF.

The chain has TRBV28 and TRBJ2-3; possible D gene TRBD1, 5 bases. The V end was cut by 4 bases, the J end by 0 bases, with 14 bases between. Germline CDR1 reads MDHEN; CDR2 reads SYDVKM. The CDR3 runs 16 residues. DNA for the CDR3: TGTGCCAGCAGTTCCCCCGACAGCCAAAGCACAGATACGCAGTATTTT. Translation gives CASSSPDSQSTDTQYF.

In regard to this clonotype: A much larger clone sits a single nucleotide away, making a read error possible. The rearrangement joins TRBV3-1 to TRBJ1-4, with D possibly TRBD1 on 6 matching bases. Germline lookup yields CDR1 LGHDT and CDR2 YNNKEL (reference sequence). CDR3 size: 16 residues. V was shortened by 4 bases and J by 8 bases, with 20 bases between the two germline ends. The DNA of the CDR3 is TGTGCCAGCAGCCTATATCGTAAGGGGGAACGGGAAAAACTGTTTTTT. This sequence encodes CASSLYRKGEREKLFF.

This clonotype was recorded only once. A single base separates this from a much larger clone, so it may be a read error. This chain links TRBV11-3 with TRBJ2-5; weak D call: TRBD2 (6 bases). The germline V and J ends were trimmed by 5 bases and 4 bases, with 20 bases remaining between them. Germline V CDR1 and CDR2: SGHNT, YENEEA. This CDR3 is 16 amino acids long. CDR3 in amino acids: CASSVVYGSWGETQYF. The CDR3 coding sequence is TGTGCCAGCAGCGTAGTGTACGGGAGTTGGGGAGAGACCCAGTACTTC.

This clonotype was counted at least ten times. The chain carries TRBV7-8 and TRBJ2-3, with 8 bases identical to TRBD2. Germline V gene data show CDR1 as SGHVS and CDR2 as FQNEAQ. V trimming: 3 bases; J trimming: 7 bases; junction bases outside the gene matches: 6. The CDR3 loop spans 14 amino acids. The CDR3 DNA is TGTGCCAGCAGCTTGAAGCGGGAGTTACATACGCAGTATTTT. Protein product: CASSLKRELHTQYF.

The sample holds many counts of this clonotype. The CDR3 protein is CASSFSSGSGEQFF. CDR3 nucleotides: TGTGCCAGCAGTTTTTCTAGCGGGAGTGGAGAGCAGTTCTTC. The chain carries TRBV27 and TRBJ2-1; TRBD2 agrees at 10 bases. The V and J ends lost 3 bases and 10 bases, in that order; junction bases with no gene match: 6. The CDR3 has 14 residues. Per germline, CDR1 MNHEY and CDR2 SMNVEV (reference sequence).

This clonotype has ten or more counts. This rearrangement joins TRBV10-2 to TRBJ1-1; perhaps TRBD1 as D (6 bases). The CDR3 is 13 residues long. V was cut by 8 bases and J by 6 bases, with 16 bases left in between. Looked up from germline, CDR1 is WSHSY and CDR2 is SAAADI. In DNA, the CDR3 is TGCGCCAGCTGTGGGGGGGCGCTTGCTGAAGCTTTCTTT. Its protein product is CASCGGALAEAFF.